Detailed here is one TCR beta chain. Its matching antigen is unknown. Germline CDR1 reads MGHRA; CDR2 reads YSYEKL. The CDR3 loop spans 14 amino acids. Trimming removed 1 base from V and 7 bases from J; junction bases left unmatched: 6. Primers included in the PCR were 60 Vbeta and 13 Jbeta primers. Clones were sequenced by immunoSEQ multiplex PCR, and TCRdb holds only the in-frame ones, with some missing. In all, the sample yields fewer than 150,000 clones. This sample was included in a study of cytomegalovirus exposure and HLA in healthy donors. Points from the study as a whole: Some V segments could not be told apart, so they were left out, TRBV6-2 and TRBV6-3 among them. In vitro work confirmed that a few CMV-associated chains recognize CMV antigens.

The specimen was PBMCs. The chain is built from TRBV4-1 and TRBJ2-7, with 8 bases fitting TRBD2. The sequence was obtained from a woman aged 55-70 years in good health and CMV-seronegative. CDR3 sequence (DNA): TGCGCCAGCAGCCAAGTGGCAGCGGGGGTAGAGCAGTACTTC. Amino acids: CASSQVAAGVEQYF.